Only a few counts were recorded for the clone carrying this TCR beta chain. As yet, its antigen is unknown. The data were obtained in a study of T-cell memory formation after mild COVID-19. The study's findings and limits: The study found balanced CD4/CD8 in clones contracting day 15 to 85 and a CD4+ lean in later expanders.

TCRdb ran MiXCR on the 5' RACE reads and lists one entry per CDR3 protein. The table shows around 310,000 distinct CDR3 sequences, with 20% to 25% occurring only once. Germline CDR1 SGHAT, CDR2 FQNNGV. The CDR3 contains 15 residues. The V segment lost 4 bases and the J segment 4 bases; nucleotides outside the gene matches: 2. This rearrangement joins TRBV11-2 to TRBJ2-5; 14 bases align to TRBD2. The sequence derives from a man aged 18 to 29 who had mild COVID-19 (a few samples of this study predate the infection). Cell type and time point are not known. Sequenced material: PBMCs or a T cell subset sorted from them (not recorded which). As DNA, the CDR3 is TGTGCCAGCAGCTCGGGACTAGCGGGGGCAGAGACCCAGTACTTC. It is translated as CASSSGLAGAETQYF.